This T cell receptor (beta chain) was recovered during a study of T cell repertoires in cytomegalovirus infection. Study at large: Carrying CMV and the relevant HLA type showed in public TCR beta signatures.

In TCRdb, the reads were re-called with MiXCR into one record per CDR3 protein. There are fewer than 300,000 distinct CDR3 sequences in the sample; about 26% occur only once, and approximately 13% lies in the top ten. Study-level points and caveats: Using cumulative public TCR beta family frequency, the authors identified those who carried CMV together with the relevant HLA.

Notes on this clonotype: What it recognizes is unknown.

The receptor was derived from a human donor in good health (CMV status not recorded). Some clones in this sample may be carry-over from other donors' samples. Sequencing was done on a sample of PBMCs.

CDR3 loop: CASSLTGTSEAFF. CDR3 in DNA: TGTGCCAGCAGCTTAACTGGGACCTCGGAAGCTTTCTTT. V is TRBV7-3 and J is TRBJ1-1; D might be TRBD1 (5 bases). Germline CDR1 SGHTA, CDR2 FQGTGA. The CDR3 consists of 13 residues. Between the trimmed V and J ends, which lost 0 bases and 8 bases, there was a span of 10 bases.